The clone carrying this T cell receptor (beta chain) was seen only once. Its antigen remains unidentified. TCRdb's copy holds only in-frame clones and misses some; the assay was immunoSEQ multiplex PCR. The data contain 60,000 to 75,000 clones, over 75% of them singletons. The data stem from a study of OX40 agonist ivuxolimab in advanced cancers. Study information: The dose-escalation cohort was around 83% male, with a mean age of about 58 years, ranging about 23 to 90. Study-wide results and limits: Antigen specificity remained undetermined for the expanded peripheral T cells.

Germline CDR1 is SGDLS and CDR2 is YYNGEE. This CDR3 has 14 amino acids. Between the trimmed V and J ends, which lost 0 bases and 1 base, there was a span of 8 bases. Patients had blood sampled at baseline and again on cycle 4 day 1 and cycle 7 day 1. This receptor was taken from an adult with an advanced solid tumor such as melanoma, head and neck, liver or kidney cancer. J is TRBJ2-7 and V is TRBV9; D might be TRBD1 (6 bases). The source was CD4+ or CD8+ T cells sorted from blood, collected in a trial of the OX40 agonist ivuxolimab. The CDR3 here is CASSVGTDSYEQYF. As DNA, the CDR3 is TGTGCCAGCAGCGTAGGGACAGATTCCTACGAGCAGTACTTC.